This entry concerns a single T cell receptor (beta chain). The V end was cut by 0 bases, the J end by 1 base, with 7 bases between. This CDR3 has 15 amino acids. Germline loops: CDR1 SGHRS, CDR2 YFSETQ. The data belong to a study of cytomegalovirus exposure and HLA in healthy donors. Study background: Findings of an earlier analysis included over 95 million unique TCR beta sequences from 190 million or so T cells.

Amplification used 60 Vbeta primers and 13 Jbeta primers. The assay was immunoSEQ multiplex PCR, and TCRdb's table has in-frame clones only and misses some. The table lists roughly 180,000 clones, roughly 84% of them singletons. The sequenced material came from PBMCs. This sequence was found in a man in his thirties or forties in good health and CMV-seronegative. The chain joins TRBV5-1 to TRBJ2-2; D may be TRBD1 (6 bases). This CDR3 reads CASSLVTGNTGELFF. In DNA, the CDR3 is TGCGCCAGCAGCTTGGTGACAGGGAACACCGGGGAGCTGTTTTTT.